The 13 T cell receptor beta chains in this list originate from one sample, sequenced in a study of shared clonotypes between healthy human individuals. Here immunoSEQ multiplex PCR was the method, and the copy in TCRdb shows in-frame clones only, minus some. The repertoire holds millions of clones, with roughly 95% as singletons. The sample consisted of naive CD4+ T cells sorted from blood. Regarding subset: CD45RA+ positively selected. The receptors here all came from a man aged 18 to 30 in good health.

The rearrangement links TRBV19 to TRBJ1-2, with 11 bases that match TRBD1. Per the germline V gene, CDR1 is LNHDA and CDR2 is SQIVND (reference sequence). V shed 5 bases and J 4 bases; nucleotides not matched to a gene: 12. CDR3 length equals 17 residues. The CDR3 DNA is TGTGCCAGTAGTGCACGGGACAGGGGGTCTTTCGGCTATGGCTACACCTTC. This codes for CASSARDRGSFGYGYTF. Supplemented by reference TRBV19 and TRBJ1-2, the full variable domain reads DGGITQSPKYLFRKEGQNVTLSCEQNLNHDAMYWYRQDPGQGLRLIYYSQIVNDFQKGDIAEGYSVSREKKESFPLTVTSAQKNPTAFYLCASSARDRGSFGYGYTFGSGTRLTVV.

The V and J genes are TRBV5-1 and TRBJ2-2; D call uncertain. This CDR3 comprises 15 residues. Deletions cut 4 bases from V and 1 base from J, with 11 bases between. CDR1 SGHRS and CDR2 YFSETQ come from the germline V gene. The CDR3 sequence: CASSPLGGNTGELFF. Here the CDR3 DNA reads TGCGCCAGCAGCCCGTTGGGCGGGAACACCGGGGAGCTGTTTTTT.

The chain recombines TRBV28 with TRBJ1-2; 8 bases match TRBD1. The J segment lost 4 bases and the V segment lost 2 bases, leaving 9 bases of the junction unmatched. CDR3 length equals 16 residues. Per the germline V gene, CDR1 is MDHEN and CDR2 is SYDVKM. The CDR3 loop reads CASSLTQGAPSYGYTF. CDR3 in DNA: TGTGCCAGCAGTTTAACGCAGGGGGCTCCCAGCTATGGCTACACCTTC.

V usage is TRBV13 and J usage is TRBJ1-1; the D gene is possibly TRBD1 (5 bases). Per germline, CDR1 PRHDT and CDR2 FYEKMQ (reference sequence). This CDR3 comprises 15 residues. V lost 6 bases and J 4 bases, leaving 18 bases between the germline ends. The CDR3 is CASRLTGLLSTEAFF. CDR3 sequence (DNA): TGTGCCAGCAGGTTGACGGGGCTCCTGTCCACTGAAGCTTTCTTT.

CDR3 residues: CASSLLAGEQYF. The CDR3 region has the DNA TGTGCCAGCAGTTTACTAGCGGGGGAGCAGTACTTC. The chain is built from TRBV28 and TRBJ2-7; 9 nucleotides align to TRBD2. This CDR3 contains 12 residues. Germline V lookup: CDR1 MDHEN, CDR2 SYDVKM. V lost 2 bases to trimming and J lost 7 bases; unmatched junction nucleotides: 0.

V usage is TRBV7-9 and J usage is TRBJ1-4; TRBD1 aligns across 9 bases. Germline V gene sequence: CDR1 SEHNR, CDR2 FQNEAQ (reference sequence). Germline trimming cut 4 bases from V and 8 bases from J; bases unmatched to any gene: 8. The CDR3 contains 15 residues. The DNA for the CDR3 is TGTGCCAGCAGCTCTACAGGGGGCGCTGGGGAAAAACTGTTTTTT. Protein product: CASSSTGGAGEKLFF. Together with reference TRBV7-9 and TRBJ1-4, the CDR3 gives the full variable domain: DTGVSQNPRHKITKRGQNVTFRCDPISEHNRLYWYRQTLGQGPEFLTYFQNEAQLEKSRLLSDRFSAERPKGSFSTLEIQRTEQGDSAMYLCASSSTGGAGEKLFFGSGTQLSVL.

V and J are TRBV28 and TRBJ1-1; unclear D gene. The CDR3 length is 11 residues. Germline V CDR1 and CDR2: MDHEN, SYDVKM. The V gene lost 4 bases and the J gene lost 5 bases, with 5 bases spanning the gap. CDR3 DNA sequence: TGTGCCAGCAGTTACTTAACTGAAGCTTTCTTT. Translation gives CASSYLTEAFF.

V gene TRBV2 combines with J gene TRBJ1-2; D is uncertain. The ends were cut back, 7 bases at V and 8 bases at J, with 11 bases in the middle. The CDR3 loop spans 11 amino acids. CDR1 and CDR2 from the germline V gene are SNHLY and FYNNEI. CDR3 loop: CASTGVTGYTF. The DNA for the CDR3 is TGTGCCAGCACCGGAGTTACGGGCTACACCTTC.

The chain has TRBV6-5 and TRBJ2-2; no definite D call. The CDR3 extends over 15 amino acids. In germline, CDR1 is MNHEY, CDR2 SVGAGI. Trimming stripped 9 bases from V and 7 bases from J, with 21 bases between. The CDR3 nucleotides read TGTGCCAGATCCCCCCTCTCGCGGTTGAGCGGGGAGCTGTTTTTT. Translating it yields CARSPLSRLSGELFF.

This rearrangement joins TRBV7-2 to TRBJ2-7, with a tentative D call TRBD2 (5 bases). Looked up from germline, CDR1 is SGHTA and CDR2 is FQGNSA. Trimming removed 1 base at V and 2 bases at J, with 9 bases between. CDR3 size: 14 residues. DNA of the CDR3: TGTGCCAGCAGCTTAGGGACGACTACCTACGAGCAGTACTTC. It is translated as CASSLGTTTYEQYF.

The gene calls are TRBV29-1 and TRBJ1-1, with TRBD1 as a possible D gene (6 bases). The CDR3 is 13 amino acids. The germline CDR1 and CDR2 sequences are SQVTM and ANQGSEA. Trimming took off 6 bases at V and 2 bases at J, with 13 bases between the two ends. The CDR3 spells CSVRGVLNTEAFF. The DNA for the CDR3 is TGCAGCGTAAGGGGGGTCCTAAACACTGAAGCTTTCTTT. The full variable domain, with the rest looked up from reference TRBV29-1 and TRBJ1-1, is SAVISQKPSRDICQRGTSLTIQCQVDSQVTMMFWYRQQPGQSLTLIATANQGSEATYESGFVIDKFPISRPNLTFSTLTVSNMSPEDSSIYLCSVRGVLNTEAFFGQGTRLTVV.

The chain joins TRBV19 to TRBJ1-2; 7 bases agree with TRBD1. Germline V gene lookup returns CDR1 LNHDA and CDR2 SQIVND (reference sequence). The CDR3 sequence is 14 residues long. The V and J ends lost 5 bases and 7 bases, in that order; junction bases with no gene match: 10. The CDR3 sequence is CASSRNRGWSGYTF. CDR3 nucleotides: TGTGCCAGTAGTCGGAACAGGGGTTGGAGTGGCTACACCTTC.

The chain couples TRBV28 to TRBJ2-1; tentatively, D is TRBD2 (6 bases). Trimming shortened V by 5 bases and J by 0 bases, and 14 bases separated the two germline ends. CDR3 length: 16 amino acids. CDR1 MDHEN and CDR2 SYDVKM come from the germline V gene. The CDR3: CASSPAGTPSYNEQFF. CDR3 DNA: TGTGCCAGCAGTCCCGCCGGGACTCCCTCCTACAATGAGCAGTTCTTC.